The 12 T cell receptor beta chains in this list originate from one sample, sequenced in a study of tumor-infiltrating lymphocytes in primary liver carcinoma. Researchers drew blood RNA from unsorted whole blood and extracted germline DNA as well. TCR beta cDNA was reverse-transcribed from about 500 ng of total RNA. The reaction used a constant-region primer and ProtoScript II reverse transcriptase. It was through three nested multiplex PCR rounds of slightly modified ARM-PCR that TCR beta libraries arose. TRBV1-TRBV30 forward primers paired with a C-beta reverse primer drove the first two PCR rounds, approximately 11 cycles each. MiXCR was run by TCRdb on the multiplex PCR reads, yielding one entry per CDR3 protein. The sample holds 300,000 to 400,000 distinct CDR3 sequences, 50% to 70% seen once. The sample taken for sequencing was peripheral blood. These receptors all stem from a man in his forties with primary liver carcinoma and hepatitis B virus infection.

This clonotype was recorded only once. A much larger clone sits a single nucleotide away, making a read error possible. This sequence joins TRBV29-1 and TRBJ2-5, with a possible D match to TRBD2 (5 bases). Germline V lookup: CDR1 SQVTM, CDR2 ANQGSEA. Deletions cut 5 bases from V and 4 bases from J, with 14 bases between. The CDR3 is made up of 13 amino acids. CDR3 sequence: CSVSQGGRETQYF. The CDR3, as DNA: TGCAGCGTTTCACAAGGAGGTAGAGAGACCCAGTACTTC.

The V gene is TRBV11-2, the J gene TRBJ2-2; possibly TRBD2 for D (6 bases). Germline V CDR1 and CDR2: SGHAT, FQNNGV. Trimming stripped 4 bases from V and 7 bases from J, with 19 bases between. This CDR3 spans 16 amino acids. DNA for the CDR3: TGTGCCAGCAGCTCAGGCGGGGCAAAGCGAGGCGGGGAGCTGTTTTTT. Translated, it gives CASSSGGAKRGGELFF.

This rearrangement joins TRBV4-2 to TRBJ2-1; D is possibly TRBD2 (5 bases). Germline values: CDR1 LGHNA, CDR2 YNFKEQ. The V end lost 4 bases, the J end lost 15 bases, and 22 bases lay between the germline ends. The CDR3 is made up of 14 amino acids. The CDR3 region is CASSPLNSARPGFF. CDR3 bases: TGTGCCAGCAGCCCGCTGAATAGCGCTAGGCCCGGGTTCTTC.

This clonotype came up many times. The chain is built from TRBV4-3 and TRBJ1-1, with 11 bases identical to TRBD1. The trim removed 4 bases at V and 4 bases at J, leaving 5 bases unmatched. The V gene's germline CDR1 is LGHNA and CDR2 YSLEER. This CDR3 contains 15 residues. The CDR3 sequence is CASSLAGTGGTEAFF. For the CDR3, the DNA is TGCGCCAGCAGCCTCGCCGGGACAGGGGGCACTGAAGCTTTCTTT.

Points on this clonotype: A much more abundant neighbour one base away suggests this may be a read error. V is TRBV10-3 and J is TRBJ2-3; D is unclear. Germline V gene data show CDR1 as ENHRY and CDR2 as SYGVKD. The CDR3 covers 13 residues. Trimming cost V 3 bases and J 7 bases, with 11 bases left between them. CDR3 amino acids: CAISDTVTYTQYF. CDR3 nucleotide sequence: TGTGCCATCAGTGACACGGTGACATATACGCAGTATTTT.

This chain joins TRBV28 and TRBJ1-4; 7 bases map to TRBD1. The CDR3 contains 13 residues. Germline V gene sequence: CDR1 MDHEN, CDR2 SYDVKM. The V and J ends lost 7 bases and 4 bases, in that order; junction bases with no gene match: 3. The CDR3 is CASNRDSNEKLFF. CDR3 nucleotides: TGTGCCAGCAACCGGGACAGTAATGAAAAACTGTTTTTT.

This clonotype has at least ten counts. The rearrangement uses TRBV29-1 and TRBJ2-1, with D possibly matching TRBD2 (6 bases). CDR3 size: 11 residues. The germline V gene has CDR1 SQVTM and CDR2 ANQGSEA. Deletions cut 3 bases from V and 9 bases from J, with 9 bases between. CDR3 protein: CSVEEGLEQFF. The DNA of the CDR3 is TGCAGCGTTGAGGAGGGGCTTGAGCAGTTCTTC.

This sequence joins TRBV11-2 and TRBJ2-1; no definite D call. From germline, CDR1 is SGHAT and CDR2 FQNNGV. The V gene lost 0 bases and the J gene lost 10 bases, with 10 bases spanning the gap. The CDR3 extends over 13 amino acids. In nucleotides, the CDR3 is TGTGCCAGCAGCTTAGATGGGCAGTGGGAGCAGTTCTTC. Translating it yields CASSLDGQWEQFF.

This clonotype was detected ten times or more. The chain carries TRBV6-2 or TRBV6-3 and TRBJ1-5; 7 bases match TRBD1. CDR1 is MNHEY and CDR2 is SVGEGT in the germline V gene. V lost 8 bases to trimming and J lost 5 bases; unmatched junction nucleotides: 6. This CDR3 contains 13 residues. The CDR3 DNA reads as TGTGCCAGCCTCGGACAGGCCCATCAGCCCCAGCATTTT. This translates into CASLGQAHQPQHF.

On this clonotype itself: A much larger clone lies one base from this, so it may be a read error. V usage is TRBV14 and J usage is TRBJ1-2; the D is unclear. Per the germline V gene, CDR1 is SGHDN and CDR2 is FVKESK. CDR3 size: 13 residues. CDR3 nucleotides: TGTGCCAGCAGCCAAGACTATTCTTATGGCTACATCTTC. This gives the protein CASSQDYSYGYIF.

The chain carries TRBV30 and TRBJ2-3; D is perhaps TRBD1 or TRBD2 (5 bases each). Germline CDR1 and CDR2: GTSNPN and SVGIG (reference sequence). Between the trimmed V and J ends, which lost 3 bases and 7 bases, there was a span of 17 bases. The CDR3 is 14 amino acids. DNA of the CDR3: TGTGCCTGGAGCTCCCTAGTGGGGGTGAATACGCAGTATTTT. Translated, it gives CAWSSLVGVNTQYF.

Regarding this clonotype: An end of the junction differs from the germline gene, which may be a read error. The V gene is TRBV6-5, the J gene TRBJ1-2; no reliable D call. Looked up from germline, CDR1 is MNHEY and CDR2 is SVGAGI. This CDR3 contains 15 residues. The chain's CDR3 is CVSSYQAASNYGYTF. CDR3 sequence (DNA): TGTGTCAGCAGTTACCAGGCCGCATCTAACTATGGCTACACCTTC.